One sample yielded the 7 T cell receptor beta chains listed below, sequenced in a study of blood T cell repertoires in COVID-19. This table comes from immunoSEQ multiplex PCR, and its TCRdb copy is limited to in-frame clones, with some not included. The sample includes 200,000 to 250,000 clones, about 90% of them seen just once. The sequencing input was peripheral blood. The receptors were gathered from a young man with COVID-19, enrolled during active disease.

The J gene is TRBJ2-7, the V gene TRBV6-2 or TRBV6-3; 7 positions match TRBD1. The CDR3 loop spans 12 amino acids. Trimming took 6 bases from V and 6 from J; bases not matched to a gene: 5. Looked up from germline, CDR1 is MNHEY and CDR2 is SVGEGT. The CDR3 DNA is TGTGCCAGCAGCCTCGACAGGGTCGAGCAGTACTTC. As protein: CASSLDRVEQYF.

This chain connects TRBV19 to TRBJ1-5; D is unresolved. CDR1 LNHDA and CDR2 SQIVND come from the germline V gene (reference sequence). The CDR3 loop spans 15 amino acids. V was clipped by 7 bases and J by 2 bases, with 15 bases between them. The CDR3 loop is CASNPRITGNQPQHF. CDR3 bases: TGTGCCAGTAACCCACGCATAACAGGCAATCAGCCCCAGCATTTT.

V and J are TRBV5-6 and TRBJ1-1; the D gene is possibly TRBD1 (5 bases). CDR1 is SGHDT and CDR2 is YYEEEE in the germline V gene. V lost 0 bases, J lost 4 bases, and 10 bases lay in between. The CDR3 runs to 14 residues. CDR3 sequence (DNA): TGTGCCAGCAGCTTGGCAGGGTCTGGCACTGAAGCTTTCTTT. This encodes CASSLAGSGTEAFF. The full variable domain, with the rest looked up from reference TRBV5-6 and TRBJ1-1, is DAGVTQSPTHLIKTRGQQVTLRCSPKSGHDTVSWYQQALGQGPQFIFQYYEEEERQRGNFPDRFSGHQFPNYSSELNVNALLLGDSALYLCASSLAGSGTEAFFGQGTRLTVV.

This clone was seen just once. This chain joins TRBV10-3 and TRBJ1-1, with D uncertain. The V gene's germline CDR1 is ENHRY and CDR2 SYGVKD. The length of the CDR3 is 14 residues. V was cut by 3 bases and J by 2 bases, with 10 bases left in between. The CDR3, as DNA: TGTGCCATCAGTGAACCCACAATCAACACTGAAGCTTTCTTT. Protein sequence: CAISEPTINTEAFF.

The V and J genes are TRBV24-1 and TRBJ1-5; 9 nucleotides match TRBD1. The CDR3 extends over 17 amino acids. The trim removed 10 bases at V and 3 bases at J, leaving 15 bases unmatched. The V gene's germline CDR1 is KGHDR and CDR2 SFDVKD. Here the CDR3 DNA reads TGTGCCACGTACCTCATCTCCGGGACAGGGACCAATCAGCCCCAGCATTTT. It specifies CATYLISGTGTNQPQHF.

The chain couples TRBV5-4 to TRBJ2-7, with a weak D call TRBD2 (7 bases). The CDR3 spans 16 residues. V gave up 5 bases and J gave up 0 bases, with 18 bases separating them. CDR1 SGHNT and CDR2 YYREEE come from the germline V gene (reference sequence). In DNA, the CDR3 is TGTGCCAGCAGTCCAGGCTGGGCGGGGGCCTCCTACGAGCAGTACTTC. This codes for CASSPGWAGASYEQYF.

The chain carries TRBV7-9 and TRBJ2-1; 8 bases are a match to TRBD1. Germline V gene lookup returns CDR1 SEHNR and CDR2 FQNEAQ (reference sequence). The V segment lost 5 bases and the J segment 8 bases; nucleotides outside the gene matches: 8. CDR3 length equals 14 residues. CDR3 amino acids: CASSPDREWDEQFF. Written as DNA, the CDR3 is TGTGCCAGCAGCCCGGACAGGGAATGGGATGAGCAGTTCTTC.